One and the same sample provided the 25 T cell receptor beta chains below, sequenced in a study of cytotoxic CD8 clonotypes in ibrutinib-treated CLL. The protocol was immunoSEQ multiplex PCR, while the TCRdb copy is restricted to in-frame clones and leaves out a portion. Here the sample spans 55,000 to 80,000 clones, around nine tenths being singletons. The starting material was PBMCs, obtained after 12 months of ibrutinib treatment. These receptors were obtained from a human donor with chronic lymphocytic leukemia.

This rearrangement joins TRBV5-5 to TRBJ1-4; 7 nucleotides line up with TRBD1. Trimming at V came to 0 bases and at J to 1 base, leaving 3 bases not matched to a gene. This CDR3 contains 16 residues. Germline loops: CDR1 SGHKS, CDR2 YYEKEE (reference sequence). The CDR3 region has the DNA TGTGCCAGCAGCTTGGGGGACAGACGAACTAATGAAAAACTGTTTTTT. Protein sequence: CASSLGDRRTNEKLFF. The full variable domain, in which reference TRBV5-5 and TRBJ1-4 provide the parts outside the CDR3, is DAGVTQSPTHLIKTRGQQVTLRCSPISGHKSVSWYQQVLGQGPQFIFQYYEKEERGRGNFPDRFSARQFPNYSSELNVNALLLGDSALYLCASSLGDRRTNEKLFFGSGTQLSVL.

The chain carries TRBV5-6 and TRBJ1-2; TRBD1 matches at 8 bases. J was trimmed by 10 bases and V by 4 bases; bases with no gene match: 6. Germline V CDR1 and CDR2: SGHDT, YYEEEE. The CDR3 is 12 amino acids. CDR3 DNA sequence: TGTGCCAGCAGCCGGACAGGGAGGGCCTACACCTTC. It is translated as CASSRTGRAYTF.

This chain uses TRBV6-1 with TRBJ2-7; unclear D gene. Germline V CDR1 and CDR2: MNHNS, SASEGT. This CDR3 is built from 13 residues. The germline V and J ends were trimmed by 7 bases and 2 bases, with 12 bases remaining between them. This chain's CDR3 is CASISGSAYEQYF. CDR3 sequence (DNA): TGTGCCAGCATTTCAGGATCCGCCTACGAGCAGTACTTC.

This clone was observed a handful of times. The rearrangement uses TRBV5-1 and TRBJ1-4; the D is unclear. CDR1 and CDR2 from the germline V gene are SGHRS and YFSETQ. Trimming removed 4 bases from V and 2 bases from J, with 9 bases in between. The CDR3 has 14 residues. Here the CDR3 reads CASSPSDTNEKLFF. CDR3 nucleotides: TGCGCCAGCAGCCCTTCTGATACTAATGAAAAACTGTTTTTT.

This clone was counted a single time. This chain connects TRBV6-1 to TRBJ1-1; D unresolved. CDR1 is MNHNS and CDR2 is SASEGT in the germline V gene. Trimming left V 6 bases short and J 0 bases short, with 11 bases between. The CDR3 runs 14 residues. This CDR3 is CASSEGGVNTEAFF. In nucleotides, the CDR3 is TGTGCCAGCAGCGAGGGCGGAGTGAACACTGAAGCTTTCTTT.

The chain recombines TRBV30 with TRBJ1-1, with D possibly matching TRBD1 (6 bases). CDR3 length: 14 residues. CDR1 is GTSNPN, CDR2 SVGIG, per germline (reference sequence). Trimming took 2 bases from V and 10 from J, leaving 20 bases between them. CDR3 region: CAWSPGHSIWVAFF. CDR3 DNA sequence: TGTGCCTGGAGTCCGGGACACTCAATATGGGTAGCTTTCTTT. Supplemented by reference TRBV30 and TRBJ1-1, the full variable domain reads SQTIHQWPATLVQPVGSPLSLECTVEGTSNPNLYWYRQAAGRGLQLLFYSVGIGQISSEVPQNLSASRPQDRQFILSSKKLLLSDSGFYLCAWSPGHSIWVAFFGQGTRLTVV.

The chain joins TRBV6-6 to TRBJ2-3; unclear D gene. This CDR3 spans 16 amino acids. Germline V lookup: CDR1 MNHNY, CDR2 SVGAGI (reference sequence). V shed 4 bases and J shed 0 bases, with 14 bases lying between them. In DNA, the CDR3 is TGTGCCAGCAGTTCGCTTCCACGTGCTAGCACAGATACGCAGTATTTT. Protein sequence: CASSSLPRASTDTQYF.

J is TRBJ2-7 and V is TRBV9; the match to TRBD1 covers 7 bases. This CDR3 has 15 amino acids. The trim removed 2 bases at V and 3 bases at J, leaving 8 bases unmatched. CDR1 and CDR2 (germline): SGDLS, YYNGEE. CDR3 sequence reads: CASSVSGTASYEQYF. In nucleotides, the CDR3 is TGTGCCAGCAGCGTTTCCGGGACAGCGAGCTACGAGCAGTACTTC.

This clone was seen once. In DNA, the CDR3 is TGTGCCAGCAGCGCCTCGGACAGGGGGCCCAGTGGCGGGGAGCTGTTTTTT. Protein sequence: CASSASDRGPSGGELFF. The chain couples TRBV7-3 to TRBJ2-2, with 11 bases aligning to TRBD1. There are 17 residues in the CDR3. Germline CDR1 reads SGHTA; CDR2 reads FQGTGA. With 5 bases clipped from V and 7 bases from J, the junction kept 12 bases outside the gene matches.

The CDR3, as DNA: TGTGCCAGCTCACCTGTCACGGGGTCGGACTCTGGGGCCAACGTCCTGACTTTC. Amino acid sequence: CASSPVTGSDSGANVLTF. This chain uses TRBV18 with TRBJ2-6, with TRBD2 as a possible D gene (5 bases). The CDR3 consists of 18 residues. CDR1 and CDR2 (germline): KGHSH, LQKENI. V was shortened by 3 bases and J by 0 bases, with 15 bases between the two germline ends.

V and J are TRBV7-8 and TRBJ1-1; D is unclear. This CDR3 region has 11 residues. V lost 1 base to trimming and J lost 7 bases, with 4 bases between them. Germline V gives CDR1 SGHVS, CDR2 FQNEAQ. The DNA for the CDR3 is TGTGCCAGCAGCTTAGTCGGTGAAGCTTTCTTT. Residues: CASSLVGEAFF.

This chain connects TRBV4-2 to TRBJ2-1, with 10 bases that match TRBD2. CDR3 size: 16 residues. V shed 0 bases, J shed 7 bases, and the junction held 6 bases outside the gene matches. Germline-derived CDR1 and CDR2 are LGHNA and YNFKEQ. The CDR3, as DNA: TGTGCCAGCAGCCAAGAAAGAGCGGGAGGGGTAAATGAGCAGTTCTTC. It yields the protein CASSQERAGGVNEQFF.

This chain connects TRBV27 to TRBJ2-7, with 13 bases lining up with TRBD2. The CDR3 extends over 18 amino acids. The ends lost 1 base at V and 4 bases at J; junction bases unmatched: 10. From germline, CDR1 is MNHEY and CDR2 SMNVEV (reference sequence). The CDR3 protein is CASSLWTSGSLIPYEQYF. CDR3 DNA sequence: TGTGCCAGCAGTTTATGGACTAGCGGGAGCTTGATACCTTACGAGCAGTACTTC.

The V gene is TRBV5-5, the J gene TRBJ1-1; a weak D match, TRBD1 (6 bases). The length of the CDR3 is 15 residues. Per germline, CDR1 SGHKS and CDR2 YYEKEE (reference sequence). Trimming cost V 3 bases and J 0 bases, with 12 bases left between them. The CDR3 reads CASSSDWTVNTEAFF. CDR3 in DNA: TGTGCCAGCAGCTCTGATTGGACAGTGAACACTGAAGCTTTCTTT.

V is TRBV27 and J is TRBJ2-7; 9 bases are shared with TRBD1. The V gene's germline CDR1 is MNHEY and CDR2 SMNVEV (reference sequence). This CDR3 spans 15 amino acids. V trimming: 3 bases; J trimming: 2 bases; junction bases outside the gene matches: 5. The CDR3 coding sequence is TGTGCCAGCAGTTTGAGACAGGGGGGTACCTACGAGCAGTACTTC. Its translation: CASSLRQGGTYEQYF.

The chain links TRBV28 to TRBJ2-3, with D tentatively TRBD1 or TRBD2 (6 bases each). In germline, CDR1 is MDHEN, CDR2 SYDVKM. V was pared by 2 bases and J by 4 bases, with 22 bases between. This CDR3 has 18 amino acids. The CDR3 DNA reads TGTGCCAGCAGTTTAAGTGGTCTCCAGGGGAGGTTTGCAGATACGCAGTATTTT. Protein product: CASSLSGLQGRFADTQYF.

CDR3 DNA sequence: TGTGCCAGCAGCTCCCTAGCGGGAGGGCCCAGTGAGCAGTTCTTC. Its translation is CASSSLAGGPSEQFF. The chain links TRBV7-2 to TRBJ2-1, with TRBD2 identical over 12 bases. The junction had 7 bases not matched to a gene; V was cut back by 4 bases and J by 9 bases. The CDR3 has 15 amino acids. Germline CDR1 SGHTA, CDR2 FQGNSA.

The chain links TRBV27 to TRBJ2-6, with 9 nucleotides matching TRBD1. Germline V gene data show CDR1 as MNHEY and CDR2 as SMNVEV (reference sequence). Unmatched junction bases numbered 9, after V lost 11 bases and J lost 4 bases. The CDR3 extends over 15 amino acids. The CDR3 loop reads CAVRWTGVGANVLTF. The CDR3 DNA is TGTGCCGTGAGGTGGACAGGGGTGGGGGCCAACGTCCTGACTTTC.

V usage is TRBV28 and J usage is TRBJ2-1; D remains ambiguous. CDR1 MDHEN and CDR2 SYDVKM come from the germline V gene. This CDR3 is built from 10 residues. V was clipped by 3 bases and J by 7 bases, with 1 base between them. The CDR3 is CASSFNEQFF. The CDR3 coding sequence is TGTGCCAGCAGTTTTAATGAGCAGTTCTTC.

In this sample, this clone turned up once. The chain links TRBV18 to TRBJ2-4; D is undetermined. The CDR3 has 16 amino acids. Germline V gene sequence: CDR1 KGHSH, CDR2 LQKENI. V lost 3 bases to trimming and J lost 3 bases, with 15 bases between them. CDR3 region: CASSPTNVWGKNIQYF. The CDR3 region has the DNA TGTGCCAGCTCACCCACTAATGTGTGGGGCAAAAACATTCAGTACTTC.

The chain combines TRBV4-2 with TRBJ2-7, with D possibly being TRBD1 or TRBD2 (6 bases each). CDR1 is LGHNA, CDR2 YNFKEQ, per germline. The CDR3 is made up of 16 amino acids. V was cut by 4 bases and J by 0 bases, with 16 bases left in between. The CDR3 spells CASSRRLGGSSYEQYF. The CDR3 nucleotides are TGTGCCAGCAGCCGGAGACTAGGGGGTAGCTCCTACGAGCAGTACTTC.

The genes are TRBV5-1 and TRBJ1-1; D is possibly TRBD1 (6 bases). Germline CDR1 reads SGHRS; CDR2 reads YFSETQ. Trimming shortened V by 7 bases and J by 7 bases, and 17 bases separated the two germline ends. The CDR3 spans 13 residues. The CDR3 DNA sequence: TGCGCCAGCGCACTGACAGGCGAGAATGAAGCTTTCTTT. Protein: CASALTGENEAFF.

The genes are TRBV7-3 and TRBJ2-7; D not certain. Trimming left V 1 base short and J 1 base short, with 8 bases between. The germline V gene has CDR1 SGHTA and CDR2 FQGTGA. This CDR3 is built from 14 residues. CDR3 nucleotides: TGTGCCAGCAGCTTAATGGCCGGATCCTACGAGCAGTACTTC. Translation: CASSLMAGSYEQYF.

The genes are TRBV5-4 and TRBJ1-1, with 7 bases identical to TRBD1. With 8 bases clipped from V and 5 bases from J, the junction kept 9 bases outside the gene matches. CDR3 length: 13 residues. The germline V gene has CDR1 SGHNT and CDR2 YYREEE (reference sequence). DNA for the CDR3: TGTGCCAGTAGCACAGGGGCGGAAACTGAAGCTTTCTTT. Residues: CASSTGAETEAFF.

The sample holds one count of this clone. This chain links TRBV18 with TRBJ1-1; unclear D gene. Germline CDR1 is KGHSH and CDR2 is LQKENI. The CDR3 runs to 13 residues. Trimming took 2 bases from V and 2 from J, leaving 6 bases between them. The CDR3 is CASSPGVNTEAFF. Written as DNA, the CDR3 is TGTGCCAGCTCACCAGGAGTTAACACTGAAGCTTTCTTT.